A selection of T cell receptor beta chains follows, all from one sample in a study of blood T cells in healthy people across ages. TCRdb fed the 5' RACE reads into MiXCR, producing one record per CDR3 protein. The sample consists of 800,000 or so distinct CDR3 sequences, approximately 65% of them appearing once. Sequenced material: blood. The receptors shown here come from a man under 40 in good health. CDR3s include the opening cysteine and the closing phenylalanine or tryptophan. A D gene is named only where the DNA matches it firmly. The size field is filled for only some rows; it gives once, few, many or a size class.

CDR3 DNA: TGCAGTGCTAGACACAAGGGACTAGCGATACACGAGCAGTACTTC
CDR3 protein: CSARHKGLAIHEQYF
clone size: few
J gene: TRBJ2-7
V gene: TRBV20-1
CDR3 length: 15
D gene: TRBD2

CDR3 DNA: TGTGCCAGCAGTTTTCACCTAGCGGGGGTTCCCGACACCGGGGAGCTGTTTTTT
CDR3 protein: CASSFHLAGVPDTGELFF
clone size: -
J gene: TRBJ2-2
V gene: TRBV12-3/TRBV12-4
CDR3 length: 18
D gene: TRBD2

CDR3 DNA: TGTGCCAGCAGCCGGACTAGCGGGGGGTTTAGCTCCTACAATGAGCAGTTCTTC
CDR3 protein: CASSRTSGGFSSYNEQFF
clone size: many
J gene: TRBJ2-1
V gene: TRBV7-2
CDR3 length: 18
D gene: TRBD2

CDR3 DNA: TGCGCCAGCAGCTTGGGTGACGGAGTGGGTTCACCCCTCCACTTT
CDR3 protein: CASSLGDGVGSPLHF
clone size: -
J gene: TRBJ1-6
V gene: TRBV5-1
CDR3 length: 15
D gene: -

CDR3 DNA: TGTGCCAGCACAAAGACCGACGCGGGTGGCTACACCTTC
CDR3 protein: CASTKTDAGGYTF
clone size: -
J gene: TRBJ1-2
V gene: TRBV12-3/TRBV12-4
CDR3 length: 13
D gene: -

CDR3 DNA: TGTGCCAGCAGTTTGTTGACAGGCGAGTTTACCTACAATGAGCAGTTCTTC
CDR3 protein: CASSLLTGEFTYNEQFF
clone size: -
J gene: TRBJ2-1
V gene: TRBV12-3/TRBV12-4
CDR3 length: 17
D gene: -

CDR3 DNA: TGTGCCAGCAGCCAAGGGTTTGAGAGGGAAAAACTGTTTTTT
CDR3 protein: CASSQGFEREKLFF
clone size: -
J gene: TRBJ1-4
V gene: TRBV3-1
CDR3 length: 14
D gene: -

CDR3 DNA: TGCAGCGTTCCTGACAGCCTGGAAATGTATGGCTACACCTTC
CDR3 protein: CSVPDSLEMYGYTF
clone size: -
J gene: TRBJ1-2
V gene: TRBV29-1
CDR3 length: 14
D gene: -

CDR3 DNA: TGTGCCAGCGGCTCTCGGGTAGGTCGGGACGAGCAGTACTTC
CDR3 protein: CASGSRVGRDEQYF
clone size: many
J gene: TRBJ2-7
V gene: TRBV12-3/TRBV12-4
CDR3 length: 14
D gene: -

CDR3 DNA: TGTGCCAGCAGCCAAGCAGCGGGTCAGGACTATGGCTACACCTTC
CDR3 protein: CASSQAAGQDYGYTF
clone size: many
J gene: TRBJ1-2
V gene: TRBV4-2
CDR3 length: 15
D gene: -

CDR3 DNA: TGTACCAGCAGTGGGCAGGGGGCGGTACACGAGCAGTACTTC
CDR3 protein: CTSSGQGAVHEQYF
clone size: -
J gene: TRBJ2-7
V gene: TRBV25-1
CDR3 length: 14
D gene: TRBD1

CDR3 DNA: TGTGCCTGGAGTGTTGGGGCACAAGGCGAGACCCAGTACTTC
CDR3 protein: CAWSVGAQGETQYF
clone size: -
J gene: TRBJ2-5
V gene: TRBV30
CDR3 length: 14
D gene: -

CDR3 DNA: TGTGCCAGCAGTTCCGACAGGGCTGACACAGATACGCAGTATTTT
CDR3 protein: CASSSDRADTDTQYF
clone size: -
J gene: TRBJ2-3
V gene: TRBV28
CDR3 length: 15
D gene: TRBD1

CDR3 DNA: TGTGCCAGCAGTGAAGCGGTAGCGGGGGCCAAAAACATTCAGTACTTC
CDR3 protein: CASSEAVAGAKNIQYF
clone size: few
J gene: TRBJ2-4
V gene: TRBV2
CDR3 length: 16
D gene: TRBD2

CDR3 DNA: TGCAGTGCTAGGCTAGCGCGAAGCACAGATACGCAGTATTTT
CDR3 protein: CSARLARSTDTQYF
clone size: -
J gene: TRBJ2-3
V gene: TRBV20-1
CDR3 length: 14
D gene: -

CDR3 DNA: TGTGCCAGCAGTGAAGTTGAGTGGCGGTGGGATGAGCAGTTCTTC
CDR3 protein: CASSEVEWRWDEQFF
clone size: few
J gene: TRBJ2-1
V gene: TRBV6-1
CDR3 length: 15
D gene: -

CDR3 DNA: TGTGCCAGCAGCCAACTCGGACAGGGATCCGAGCAGTACTTC
CDR3 protein: CASSQLGQGSEQYF
clone size: -
J gene: TRBJ2-7
V gene: TRBV3-1
CDR3 length: 14
D gene: TRBD1

CDR3 DNA: TGTGCCAGCAGCCAAAGAATTAGAGCCTCTGGGGCCAACGTCCTGACTTTC
CDR3 protein: CASSQRIRASGANVLTF
clone size: -
J gene: TRBJ2-6
V gene: TRBV3-1
CDR3 length: 17
D gene: -

CDR3 DNA: TGCAGCGTTGAAGGACCGCAAAGCACAGATACGCAGTATTTT
CDR3 protein: CSVEGPQSTDTQYF
clone size: -
J gene: TRBJ2-3
V gene: TRBV29-1
CDR3 length: 14
D gene: -

CDR3 DNA: TGCAGTGGATCTACTCGCGATGGCTACACCTTC
CDR3 protein: CSGSTRDGYTF
clone size: -
J gene: TRBJ1-2
V gene: TRBV20-1
CDR3 length: 11
D gene: -

CDR3 DNA: TGTGCCAGCAGCTTTAGCGGGCCCGATTTCAATGAGCAGTTCTTC
CDR3 protein: CASSFSGPDFNEQFF
clone size: -
J gene: TRBJ2-1
V gene: TRBV7-3
CDR3 length: 15
D gene: TRBD2

CDR3 DNA: TGTGCCGGCAGCCAAGGGACCCAGCACTCGTATTTT
CDR3 protein: CAGSQGTQHSYF
clone size: -
J gene: TRBJ2-3
V gene: TRBV12-3/TRBV12-4
CDR3 length: 12
D gene: -

CDR3 DNA: TGTGCCAGCAGCGTAGAAGGGGTATCCTACGAGCAGTACTTC
CDR3 protein: CASSVEGVSYEQYF
clone size: -
J gene: TRBJ2-7
V gene: TRBV9
CDR3 length: 14
D gene: -

CDR3 DNA: TGTGCCAGCACTGGACAGGGGACGCAGTATTTT
CDR3 protein: CASTGQGTQYF
clone size: -
J gene: TRBJ2-3
V gene: TRBV2
CDR3 length: 11
D gene: TRBD1

CDR3 DNA: TGTGCCAGCAGCCCGGTTGGACTAGCGGGGACCCTCACAGATACGCAGTATTTT
CDR3 protein: CASSPVGLAGTLTDTQYF
clone size: -
J gene: TRBJ2-3
V gene: TRBV7-2
CDR3 length: 18
D gene: TRBD2

CDR3 DNA: TGTGCCAGCAGTGTGACTAGCGGGGGCTACGAGCAGTACTTC
CDR3 protein: CASSVTSGGYEQYF
clone size: few
J gene: TRBJ2-7
V gene: TRBV9
CDR3 length: 14
D gene: TRBD2

CDR3 DNA: TGTGCCAGCAGCGTCACCTCGGGGGCGAACGAAGCTTTCTTT
CDR3 protein: CASSVTSGANEAFF
clone size: -
J gene: TRBJ1-1
V gene: TRBV9
CDR3 length: 14
D gene: -

CDR3 DNA: TGTGCCAGCAGCTTCCCGAGCGGGGATCGCACAGATACGCAGTATTTT
CDR3 protein: CASSFPSGDRTDTQYF
clone size: -
J gene: TRBJ2-3
V gene: TRBV7-2
CDR3 length: 16
D gene: TRBD2

CDR3 DNA: TGCGCCAGCAGCCCGACAGGGGGCTGGAATCAGCCCCAGCATTTT
CDR3 protein: CASSPTGGWNQPQHF
clone size: -
J gene: TRBJ1-5
V gene: TRBV4-3
CDR3 length: 15
D gene: TRBD1

CDR3 DNA: TGTGCCAGCAGTTTATCGGTCGGGGGCCCTTTAGGCTACACCTTC
CDR3 protein: CASSLSVGGPLGYTF
clone size: -
J gene: TRBJ1-2
V gene: TRBV27
CDR3 length: 15
D gene: -

CDR3 DNA: TGTGCCAGCAGTTACCTAGCGGAGGAGACCCAGTACTTC
CDR3 protein: CASSYLAEETQYF
clone size: few
J gene: TRBJ2-5
V gene: TRBV6-5
CDR3 length: 13
D gene: TRBD2

CDR3 DNA: TGTGCCAGCAGTCCCCGACAGGGGGGAGACATTCAGTACTTC
CDR3 protein: CASSPRQGGDIQYF
clone size: many
J gene: TRBJ2-4
V gene: TRBV12-3/TRBV12-4
CDR3 length: 14
D gene: TRBD1

CDR3 DNA: TGTGCCAGCAGTCGGGGACCCGGCAGGGGCACAGATACGCAGTATTTT
CDR3 protein: CASSRGPGRGTDTQYF
clone size: -
J gene: TRBJ2-3
V gene: TRBV6-6
CDR3 length: 16
D gene: -

CDR3 DNA: TGTGCCAGCAGGGGCATAGCGGGGGGGCTTCAAGAGACCCAGTACTTC
CDR3 protein: CASRGIAGGLQETQYF
clone size: -
J gene: TRBJ2-5
V gene: TRBV7-2
CDR3 length: 16
D gene: TRBD2

CDR3 DNA: TGCAGTGCTACTTACAGGGATAGGAGCTCCTACAATGAGCAGTTCTTC
CDR3 protein: CSATYRDRSSYNEQFF
clone size: -
J gene: TRBJ2-1
V gene: TRBV20-1
CDR3 length: 16
D gene: -

CDR3 DNA: TGCAGTGCTAGAAACCGCGGGGAGACCCAGTACTTC
CDR3 protein: CSARNRGETQYF
clone size: -
J gene: TRBJ2-5
V gene: TRBV20-1
CDR3 length: 12
D gene: -

CDR3 DNA: TGCAGTGCTAGCCCGGACCCCTACGAGCAGTACTTC
CDR3 protein: CSASPDPYEQYF
clone size: -
J gene: TRBJ2-7
V gene: TRBV20-1
CDR3 length: 12
D gene: -

CDR3 DNA: TGTGCCAGCACCCCCGTCCCCGCGCGAAGAGGGAGAGGAGCTTTCTTT
CDR3 protein: CASTPVPARRGRGAFF
clone size: -
J gene: TRBJ1-1
V gene: TRBV28
CDR3 length: 16
D gene: -

CDR3 DNA: TGTGCCAGCAGTTCCCGCGAGGGCAACGAGCAGTACTTC
CDR3 protein: CASSSREGNEQYF
clone size: few
J gene: TRBJ2-7
V gene: TRBV12-3/TRBV12-4
CDR3 length: 13
D gene: -

CDR3 DNA: TGCAGTGCTAGGAAAGTCAATGGCAACGAGCAGTACTTC
CDR3 protein: CSARKVNGNEQYF
clone size: -
J gene: TRBJ2-7
V gene: TRBV20-1
CDR3 length: 13
D gene: -